Each of the 16 T cell receptor beta chains below was sequenced from the same sample in a study of T cell responses to AZD1222 COVID-19 vaccine. This table comes from immunoSEQ multiplex PCR, and its TCRdb copy is limited to in-frame clones, with some not included. The sample holds tens of thousands of clones; about nine tenths are singletons and the top ten take less than 25%. The input for sequencing was peripheral blood, taken on day 0 of AZD1222 vaccination. Source of these receptors: an adult in good health.

In its sample, this clone was seen once. The chain links TRBV6-2 or TRBV6-3 to TRBJ1-4, with 7 bases lining up with TRBD1. The CDR3 extends over 16 amino acids. J lost 4 bases, V lost 2 bases, and 7 bases had no gene match. Germline values: CDR1 MNHEY, CDR2 SVGEGT. CDR3 nucleotide sequence: TGTGCCAGCAGTTACCCAAAGGGACAGTTTAATGAAAAACTGTTTTTT. It yields the protein CASSYPKGQFNEKLFF.

The chain joins TRBV4-1 to TRBJ1-4; a weak D match, TRBD1 (5 bases). CDR1 and CDR2 from the germline V gene are MGHRA and YSYEKL. The CDR3 is made up of 16 amino acids. Trimming took 1 base from V and 6 from J, leaving 15 bases between them. CDR3 residues: CASSQVLAGTDEKLFF. The CDR3 nucleotides read TGCGCCAGCAGCCAAGTCCTAGCGGGGACGGATGAAAAACTGTTTTTT.

The chain is built from TRBV2 and TRBJ1-3; D might be TRBD1 (5 bases). The CDR3 runs 15 residues. Germline V gene sequence: CDR1 SNHLY, CDR2 FYNNEI. Trimming stripped 2 bases from V and 4 bases from J, with 12 bases between. CDR3 residues: CASSELKGVGNTIYF. CDR3 coding DNA: TGTGCCAGCAGTGAATTAAAAGGGGTCGGAAACACCATATATTTT.

The V gene is TRBV6-2 or TRBV6-3, the J gene TRBJ2-1; TRBD1 matches 9 bases. The V segment lost 2 bases and the J segment 6 bases; nucleotides outside the gene matches: 8. CDR1 and CDR2 (germline): MNHEY, SVGEGT. The CDR3 extends over 16 amino acids. In DNA form, the CDR3 reads TGTGCCAGCAGTTACCCCGCCGGGACAGGGAGCAATGAGCAGTTCTTC. It codes for CASSYPAGTGSNEQFF.

CDR3 region: CASRKGTGSNQPQHF. The CDR3 DNA follows: TGTGCCAGCAGAAAGGGGACGGGAAGCAATCAGCCCCAGCATTTT. This chain uses TRBV28 with TRBJ1-5, with D perhaps TRBD1 (5 bases). V was clipped by 6 bases and J by 1 base, with 13 bases between them. This CDR3 has 15 amino acids. Germline assignment: CDR1 MDHEN and CDR2 SYDVKM. The whole variable domain, filled in from reference TRBV28 and TRBJ1-5, reads DVKVTQSSRYLVKRTGEKVFLECVQDMDHENMFWYRQDPGLGLRLIYFSYDVKMKEKGDIPEGYSVSREKKERFSLILESASTNQTSMYLCASRKGTGSNQPQHFGDGTRLSIL.

V gene TRBV5-1 combines with J gene TRBJ1-3; no definite D call. V was shortened by 0 bases and J by 0 bases, with 7 bases between the two germline ends. This CDR3 region has 15 residues. Germline CDR1 and CDR2: SGHRS and YFSETQ. DNA for the CDR3: TGCGCCAGCAGCTTGGCCGGGAGCTCTGGAAACACCATATATTTT. Its protein is CASSLAGSSGNTIYF.

The chain carries TRBV7-2 and TRBJ1-6; the D gene is possibly TRBD1 (6 bases). Germline lookup yields CDR1 SGHTA and CDR2 FQGNSA. This CDR3 comprises 15 residues. V lost 2 bases, J lost 10 bases, and 15 bases lay in between. CDR3 loop: CASSLYQGMGSPLHF. For the CDR3, the DNA is TGTGCCAGCAGCTTATACCAGGGGATGGGATCACCCCTCCACTTT.

The V gene is TRBV18, the J gene TRBJ2-3; D is possibly TRBD1 (6 bases). Per the germline V gene, CDR1 is KGHSH and CDR2 is LQKENI. The CDR3 covers 16 residues. V was cut by 3 bases and J by 2 bases, with 15 bases left in between. CDR3: CASSPARQANTDTQYF. The CDR3 bases are TGTGCCAGCTCACCCGCGCGACAGGCAAACACAGATACGCAGTATTTT.

V gene TRBV19 combines with J gene TRBJ2-7; either TRBD1 or TRBD2 may fit D (5 bases each). Germline-derived CDR1 and CDR2 are LNHDA and SQIVND (reference sequence). Trimming pared 4 bases from V and 3 bases from J, leaving 16 bases between. The CDR3 is made up of 15 amino acids. The CDR3 DNA sequence: TGTGCCAGTAGTAAAGGGGAGTTGCGATTCTACGAGCAGTACTTC. As protein: CASSKGELRFYEQYF. The complete variable domain, with remaining parts taken from reference TRBV19 and TRBJ2-7, reads DGGITQSPKYLFRKEGQNVTLSCEQNLNHDAMYWYRQDPGQGLRLIYYSQIVNDFQKGDIAEGYSVSREKKESFPLTVTSAQKNPTAFYLCASSKGELRFYEQYFGPGTRLTVT.

This clone was detected a few times. CDR3 sequence: CASSTPGAGKYEQYF. The CDR3 DNA follows: TGTGCCAGTAGCACCCCAGGGGCAGGGAAGTACGAGCAGTACTTC. The chain joins TRBV19 to TRBJ2-7; maybe TRBD1 (6 bases). This CDR3 is built from 15 residues. V was clipped by 6 bases and J by 4 bases, with 19 bases between them. Germline loops: CDR1 LNHDA, CDR2 SQIVND (reference sequence).

This sequence joins TRBV6-2 or TRBV6-3 and TRBJ2-7; no firm D call. The V and J ends lost 1 base and 2 bases respectively, with 6 bases between them. The V gene's germline CDR1 is MNHEY and CDR2 SVGEGT. The CDR3 loop spans 13 amino acids. In DNA, the CDR3 is TGTGCCAGCAGTTACTACGCCACCTACGAGCAGTACTTC. Translation gives CASSYYATYEQYF.

This clone has a single count. In DNA, the CDR3 is TGTGCCAGCACGCGACAGACGAACGAGCAGTACTTC. Translation: CASTRQTNEQYF. This chain joins TRBV2 and TRBJ2-7, with D maybe TRBD1 (5 bases). CDR1 and CDR2 (germline): SNHLY, FYNNEI. This CDR3 is 12 amino acids long. Between the trimmed V and J ends, which lost 7 bases and 5 bases, there was a span of 12 bases.

The chain recombines TRBV30 with TRBJ1-1; possibly TRBD1 for D (5 bases). Between the trimmed V and J ends, which lost 2 bases and 11 bases, there was a span of 21 bases. Germline lookup yields CDR1 GTSNPN and CDR2 SVGIG (reference sequence). This CDR3 is built from 14 residues. For the CDR3, the DNA is TGTGCCTGGAGTATAACCCTCGCGACCTCAGGGGCTTTCTTT. The encoded protein is CAWSITLATSGAFF.

This CDR3 reads CASSPLGTSGGAYETQYF. Here the CDR3 DNA reads TGTGCCAGCAGCCCTCTGGGGACTAGCGGGGGGGCGTATGAGACCCAGTACTTC. The V gene is TRBV4-2, the J gene TRBJ2-5; TRBD2 matches at 16 bases. The CDR3 spans 18 residues. The ends lost 4 bases at V and 5 bases at J; junction bases unmatched: 10. The V gene's germline CDR1 is LGHNA and CDR2 YNFKEQ.

The table lists this clone with a count of one. The junction differs from germline at one of its ends, possibly a read error. This chain joins TRBV4-1 and TRBJ2-2; no clear D gene. The CDR3 runs to 18 residues. The germline V gene has CDR1 MGHRA and CDR2 YSYEKL. The CDR3 here is CASRQDRWQAANTGELFF. The CDR3 nucleotides are TGCGCCAGCAGACAAGATAGGTGGCAGGCCGCGAACACCGGGGAGCTGTTTTTT.

The rearrangement links TRBV19 to TRBJ2-7; no firm D call. CDR1 and CDR2 from the germline V gene are LNHDA and SQIVND (reference sequence). Deletions cut 7 bases from V and 9 bases from J, with 31 bases between. The CDR3 runs to 17 residues. The CDR3 spells CASTITPLGVYGPGQYF. The CDR3 nucleotides are TGTGCCAGTACGATCACCCCCCTTGGGGTCTACGGGCCTGGGCAGTACTTC.